This TCR beta chain originates from a study of shared clonotypes between healthy human individuals. Study observations and caveats: Estimated clonotype richness was generally higher in naive than memory subsets.

Assay used: immunoSEQ multiplex PCR; TCRdb lists only in-frame clones, some missing. This table has approximately 500,000 clones, 90% to 97% appearing once. All participating donors were Caucasian adults from Nashville, Tennessee. V lost 7 bases and J lost 3; bases outside the gene matches: 3. CDR1 is SGHRS and CDR2 is YFSETQ in the germline V gene. This CDR3 spans 12 amino acids. A word on this clone: The antigen is not known.

The rearrangement links TRBV5-1 to TRBJ2-5, with 7 bases identical to TRBD1. This TCR was sampled from a woman aged 25-40 years in good health. The sequencing sample was made of naive CD4+ T cells sorted from blood. Described subset: CD45RA+ positively selected. The CDR3 protein is CASQQGKETQYF. CDR3 DNA sequence: TGCGCCAGCCAACAGGGGAAAGAGACCCAGTACTTC.